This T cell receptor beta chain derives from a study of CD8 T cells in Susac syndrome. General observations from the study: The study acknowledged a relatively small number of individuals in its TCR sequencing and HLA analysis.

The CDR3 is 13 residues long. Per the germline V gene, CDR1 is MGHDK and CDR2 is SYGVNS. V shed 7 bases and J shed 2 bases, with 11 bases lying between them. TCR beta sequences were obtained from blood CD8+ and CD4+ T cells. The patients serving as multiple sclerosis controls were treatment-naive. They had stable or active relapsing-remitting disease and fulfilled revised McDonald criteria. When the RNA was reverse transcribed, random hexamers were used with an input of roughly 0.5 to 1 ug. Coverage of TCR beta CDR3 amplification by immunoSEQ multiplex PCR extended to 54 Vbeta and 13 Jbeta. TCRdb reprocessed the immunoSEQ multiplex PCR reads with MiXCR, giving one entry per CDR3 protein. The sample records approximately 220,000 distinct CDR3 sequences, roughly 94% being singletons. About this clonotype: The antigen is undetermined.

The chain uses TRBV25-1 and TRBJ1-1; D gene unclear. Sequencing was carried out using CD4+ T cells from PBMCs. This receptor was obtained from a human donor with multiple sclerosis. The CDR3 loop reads CASMGGDNTEAFF. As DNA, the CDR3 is TGTGCCAGCATGGGCGGCGACAACACTGAAGCTTTCTTT.